The 24 T cell receptor beta chains listed next were all sequenced from one sample in a study of cytomegalovirus exposure and HLA in healthy donors. PCR primers comprised 60 Vbeta and 13 Jbeta primers. Here immunoSEQ multiplex PCR was the method, and the copy in TCRdb shows in-frame clones only, minus some. The sample lists 150,000 to 200,000 clones; over 75% were seen once. Sequenced: PBMCs. All receptors come from a boy aged 2-9 years in good health and CMV-seronegative.

This clone came up a few times. V gene TRBV5-1 combines with J gene TRBJ2-7; 9 bases agree with TRBD1. CDR1 and CDR2 from the germline V gene are SGHRS and YFSETQ. This CDR3 comprises 14 residues. After removal of 4 bases from V and 3 bases from J, the junction contained 5 bases not matched to a gene. Here the CDR3 reads CASSVGQGIYEQYF. The CDR3 region has the DNA TGCGCCAGCAGCGTCGGACAGGGGATCTACGAGCAGTACTTC.

The CDR3 sequence: CASSLGGDYGYTF. The CDR3, as DNA: TGCGCCAGCAGTCTGGGGGGGGACTATGGCTACACCTTC. This chain uses TRBV4-1 with TRBJ1-2; possibly TRBD1 for D (5 bases). V gave up 6 bases and J gave up 3 bases, with 11 bases separating them. This CDR3 has 13 amino acids. Per germline, CDR1 MGHRA and CDR2 YSYEKL.

V is TRBV7-8 and J is TRBJ1-2; D not certain. Trimming removed 1 base from V and 1 base from J, with 28 bases in between. The CDR3 loop spans 21 amino acids. CDR1 is SGHVS and CDR2 is FQNEAQ in the germline V gene. The CDR3: CASSLVRLLGDDQSYNYGYTF. The CDR3 DNA reads as TGTGCCAGCAGCTTAGTTAGGCTTCTGGGCGATGATCAGTCTTATAACTATGGCTACACCTTC.

The J gene is TRBJ1-3, the V gene TRBV5-6; D is unclear. In germline, CDR1 is SGHDT, CDR2 YYEEEE. Trimming stripped 1 base from V and 0 bases from J, with 11 bases between. The length of the CDR3 is 16 residues. Here the CDR3 DNA reads TGTGCCAGCAGCTTGATCGACCGGAGCTCTGGAAACACCATATATTTT. Its protein product is CASSLIDRSSGNTIYF.

This chain links TRBV6-5 with TRBJ1-5; possible D gene TRBD1, 6 bases. This CDR3 spans 14 amino acids. V lost 5 bases to trimming and J lost 5 bases, with 13 bases between them. Germline V CDR1 and CDR2: MNHEY, SVGAGI. CDR3 amino acids: CASSGDYRDQPQHF. CDR3 nucleotide sequence: TGTGCCAGCAGTGGGGACTACAGGGATCAGCCCCAGCATTTT.

This clone was seen only once. This chain links TRBV10-3 with TRBJ2-7; D might be TRBD2 (5 bases). This CDR3 contains 14 residues. V dropped 8 bases and J dropped 1 base, with 15 bases sitting between them. CDR1 and CDR2 (germline): ENHRY, SYGVKD. The CDR3 bases are TGTGCCATCGGAATCAGTACGGGGTCCTACGAGCAGTACTTC. Translating it yields CAIGISTGSYEQYF.

This clone was observed a few times. This chain links TRBV19 with TRBJ1-5, with D tentatively TRBD1 (6 bases). The germline V gene has CDR1 LNHDA and CDR2 SQIVND (reference sequence). The CDR3 has 14 residues. V lost 5 bases and J 3 bases, leaving 11 bases between the germline ends. CDR3 amino acids: CASSVRDNNQPQHF. The CDR3 DNA follows: TGTGCCAGTAGTGTACGGGACAACAATCAGCCCCAGCATTTT.

This rearrangement joins TRBV10-3 to TRBJ1-2, with D perhaps matching TRBD1 (5 bases). The CDR3 totals 17 residues. Germline-derived CDR1 and CDR2 are ENHRY and SYGVKD. V lost 4 bases to trimming and J lost 3 bases, with 21 bases between them. The CDR3 loop reads CAISALLGGISDYGYTF. In DNA form, the CDR3 reads TGTGCCATCAGTGCCCTTCTTGGGGGGATATCAGACTATGGCTACACCTTC.

This clone has just one count. J is TRBJ2-5 and V is TRBV7-9; D gene unclear. V was shortened by 3 bases and J by 4 bases, with 6 bases between the two germline ends. Germline assignment: CDR1 SEHNR and CDR2 FQNEAQ (reference sequence). CDR3 size: 12 residues. DNA for the CDR3: TGTGCCAGCAGCTTTGCAGTAGAGACCCAGTACTTC. Protein product: CASSFAVETQYF.

The rearrangement joins TRBV10-3 to TRBJ1-5; the D is unclear. With 4 bases removed from V and 4 bases from J, the gap between germline ends came to 8 bases. The CDR3 contains 13 residues. Germline V lookup: CDR1 ENHRY, CDR2 SYGVKD. DNA of the CDR3: TGTGCCATCAGTGGTGGCAGAAATCAGCCCCAGCATTTT. Residues: CAISGGRNQPQHF.

V gene TRBV11-2 combines with J gene TRBJ1-5, with D possibly TRBD1 on 6 matching bases. Germline CDR1 is SGHAT and CDR2 is FQNNGV. V gave up 5 bases and J gave up 7 bases, with 15 bases separating them. This CDR3 is built from 14 residues. The CDR3 protein is CASSITGSGQPQHF. Here the CDR3 DNA reads TGTGCCAGCAGCATAACAGGGAGCGGACAGCCCCAGCATTTT. The variable domain in full, completed from reference TRBV11-2 and TRBJ1-5, reads EAGVAQSPRYKIIEKRQSVAFWCNPISGHATLYWYQQILGQGPKLLIQFQNNGVVDDSQLPKDRFSAERLKGVDSTLKIQPAKLEDSAVYLCASSITGSGQPQHFGDGTRLSIL.

The chain combines TRBV25-1 with TRBJ2-1; D perhaps matches TRBD1 (5 bases). Germline CDR1 reads MGHDK; CDR2 reads SYGVNS. V was cut by 2 bases and J by 10 bases, with 15 bases left in between. There are 14 residues in the CDR3. The CDR3 nucleotides read TGTGCCAGCAGTGAACTTGGGGCCATCCAAGAGCAGTTCTTC. Translation: CASSELGAIQEQFF.

This clone has a handful of counts. The chain joins TRBV9 to TRBJ2-3; possibly TRBD1 for D (7 bases). Germline V gives CDR1 SGDLS, CDR2 YYNGEE. There are 16 residues in the CDR3. V dropped 0 bases and J dropped 8 bases, with 19 bases sitting between them. CDR3 coding DNA: TGTGCCAGCAGCGTAGTTCCCACCCAGGGGGGACCTACGCAGTATTTT. This translates into CASSVVPTQGGPTQYF.

This rearrangement joins TRBV9 to TRBJ2-2; the match to TRBD2 covers 13 bases. The CDR3 has 18 amino acids. Looked up from germline, CDR1 is SGDLS and CDR2 is YYNGEE. V gave up 4 bases and J gave up 1 base; unmatched junction bases: 7. The CDR3: CASSPRTSGGVNTGELFF. CDR3 nucleotide sequence: TGTGCCAGCAGCCCCAGGACTAGCGGGGGTGTGAACACCGGGGAGCTGTTTTTT.

This clone was counted between two and nine times. In DNA, the CDR3 is TGTGCCAGCAGCTTAGTCGCCGCTATCTCCTACGAGCAGTACTTC. It yields the protein CASSLVAAISYEQYF. This sequence joins TRBV7-8 and TRBJ2-7, with D uncertain. The V and J ends lost 1 base and 0 bases respectively, with 10 bases between them. The CDR3 consists of 15 residues. CDR1 and CDR2 from the germline V gene are SGHVS and FQNEAQ. Variable domain in full (rest from reference TRBV7-8 and TRBJ2-7): GAGVSQSPRYKVAKRGQDVALRCDPISGHVSLFWYQQALGQGPEFLTYFQNEAQLDKSGLPSDRFFAERPEGSVSTLKIQRTQQEDSAVYLCASSLVAAISYEQYFGPGTRLTVT.

The rearrangement links TRBV5-1 to TRBJ1-5, with D possibly being TRBD1 (5 bases). Germline V gives CDR1 SGHRS, CDR2 YFSETQ. The ends were cut back, 4 bases at V and 1 base at J, with 12 bases in the middle. The CDR3 runs 15 residues. CDR3 bases: TGCGCCAGCAGCCCTGGGGGGGGAAGCAATCAGCCCCAGCATTTT. It translates to CASSPGGGSNQPQHF.

The genes are TRBV4-1 and TRBJ1-6, with 9 bases identical to TRBD1. J lost 8 bases, V lost 4 bases, and 12 bases had no gene match. The CDR3 spans 17 residues. CDR1 and CDR2 (germline): MGHRA, YSYEKL. DNA for the CDR3: TGCGCCAGCAGCCTCTACGAACCGGGACAGGGTGATTCACCCCTCCACTTT. The encoded protein is CASSLYEPGQGDSPLHF.

The chain uses TRBV7-9 and TRBJ1-2, with D perhaps TRBD1 (6 bases). CDR1 is SEHNR, CDR2 FQNEAQ, per germline (reference sequence). The V and J ends lost 2 bases and 3 bases respectively, with 16 bases between them. The CDR3 is 16 amino acids. CDR3 sequence (DNA): TGTGCCAGCAGCTTATCAGGGGCCTGGAAGGACTATGGCTACACCTTC. Translating it yields CASSLSGAWKDYGYTF.

The chain uses TRBV6-6 and TRBJ1-2; 8 bases align to TRBD1. The CDR3 spans 15 residues. The junction had 6 bases not matched to a gene; V was cut back by 3 bases and J by 3 bases. CDR1 is MNHNY and CDR2 is SVGAGI in the germline V gene (reference sequence). CDR3 bases: TGTGCCAGCAGTTATGTGGACAGGGCCTACTATGGCTACACCTTC. As protein: CASSYVDRAYYGYTF.

The rearrangement links TRBV19 to TRBJ1-5; perhaps TRBD1 as D (6 bases). Deletions cut 5 bases from V and 6 bases from J, with 11 bases between. The CDR3 length is 13 residues. Germline CDR1 LNHDA, CDR2 SQIVND (reference sequence). The CDR3 DNA is TGTGCCAGTAGTCCCTGGACAGTTCAGCCCCAGCATTTT. Amino acids: CASSPWTVQPQHF.

CDR3 residues: CASIQTGGGYTF. The CDR3 DNA reads TGTGCCAGTATCCAGACAGGGGGTGGCTACACCTTC. The rearrangement uses TRBV19 and TRBJ1-2, with TRBD1 matching over 9 bases. V shed 7 bases, J shed 7 bases, and the junction held 4 bases outside the gene matches. CDR1 LNHDA and CDR2 SQIVND come from the germline V gene (reference sequence). The CDR3 is made up of 12 amino acids.

This rearrangement joins TRBV5-4 to TRBJ2-1, with TRBD2 matching 11 bases. The germline CDR1 and CDR2 sequences are SGHNT and YYREEE (reference sequence). The CDR3 contains 15 residues. V lost 3 bases to trimming and J lost 7 bases; unmatched junction nucleotides: 6. CDR3 DNA sequence: TGTGCCAGCAGCTCCGGCGGGACTAGCGGTAATGAGCAGTTCTTC. It encodes CASSSGGTSGNEQFF.

The chain employs TRBV6-5 and TRBJ1-6; D is possibly TRBD1 (6 bases). CDR1 MNHEY and CDR2 SVGAGI come from the germline V gene. The V end lost 2 bases, the J end lost 10 bases, and 15 bases lay between the germline ends. The CDR3 consists of 15 residues. The CDR3 bases are TGTGCCAGCAGTTACCTGGACAGATCGTCCTCACCCCTCCACTTT. Translated, it gives CASSYLDRSSSPLHF.

This sequence joins TRBV7-9 and TRBJ2-1; a weak D match, TRBD2 (6 bases). V was trimmed by 1 base and J by 10 bases, leaving 14 bases between them. Germline assignment: CDR1 SEHNR and CDR2 FQNEAQ (reference sequence). The CDR3 has 14 amino acids. The CDR3 is CASSLGSSAREQFF. The CDR3 nucleotides are TGTGCCAGCAGCTTAGGTTCTAGCGCCCGAGAGCAGTTCTTC.